This TCR beta chain derives from a study of cytomegalovirus exposure and HLA in healthy donors. 60 Vbeta and 13 Jbeta primers were used in PCR. Generated by immunoSEQ multiplex PCR, the TCRdb table keeps only in-frame clones and is missing some. Among about 120,000 clones listed, approximately 80% were seen once. This clone has just a few counts. The antigen is not known. The germline gives CDR1 SGHTA, CDR2 FQGTGA. The CDR3 has 16 amino acids. Trimming at V came to 1 base and at J to 6 bases, leaving 8 bases not matched to a gene. The study's findings and limits: Analyses of presence and absence presupposed an approximately uniform sequencing depth across donors.

The receptor was derived from a man between 25 and 39 years old in good health and CMV-seropositive. This rearrangement joins TRBV7-3 to TRBJ2-1, with TRBD2 matching 8 bases. The sample taken for sequencing was PBMCs. CDR3 sequence reads: CASSLNPLAGVNEQFF. The CDR3 DNA is TGTGCCAGCAGCTTAAACCCCCTAGCGGGTGTCAATGAGCAGTTCTTC.